The 19 T cell receptor beta chains below come from one sample, sequenced in a study of CD8 T cells in Susac syndrome. With random hexamers, reverse transcription was performed on roughly 0.5 to 1 ug of RNA. TCRdb used MiXCR to reprocess the immunoSEQ multiplex PCR reads, holding one entry per CDR3 protein. This sample has 150,000 or so distinct CDR3 sequences, with about 95% found just once. The sequenced material came from CD4+ T cells from PBMCs. These receptors all come from a human donor with Susac syndrome.

V and J are TRBV12-3 or TRBV12-4 and TRBJ1-3; D is unclear. The CDR3 is 18 residues long. Trimming stripped 6 bases from V and 0 bases from J, with 21 bases between. The CDR3 nucleotides read TGTGCCAGCAGCGCCTCCGGGCCAGTCCGATTCTCTGGAAACACCATATATTTT. This codes for CASSASGPVRFSGNTIYF.

This clonotype was counted a single time. The rearrangement links TRBV29-1 to TRBJ1-3; D unclear. The V end lost 4 bases, the J end lost 4 bases, and 11 bases lay between the germline ends. CDR3 length: 13 residues. Germline V lookup: CDR1 SQVTM, CDR2 ANQGSEA. CDR3 nucleotide sequence: TGCAGCGTTGGCGAGACCTCCGGAAACACCATATATTTT. Amino acids: CSVGETSGNTIYF.

Regarding this clonotype: Germline is not matched at one junction end, which may reflect a read error. The V call is TRBV15, the J call TRBJ1-1; 9 positions match TRBD1. CDR3 length: 12 amino acids. Germline loops: CDR1 LNHNV, CDR2 YYDKDF (reference sequence). The CDR3 DNA is TGTGCCACCAGCAGAGTCGGGACAGGGCTGGTCTTT. As protein: CATSRVGTGLVF.

The chain couples TRBV25-1 to TRBJ1-6, with D tentatively TRBD1 (6 bases). Germline V CDR1 and CDR2: MGHDK, SYGVNS. The ends were cut back, 6 bases at V and 4 bases at J, with 13 bases in the middle. The CDR3 sequence is 15 residues long. CDR3: CASSQRTAYNSPLHF. CDR3 DNA sequence: TGTGCCAGCAGCCAGAGGACAGCATATAATTCACCCCTCCACTTT.

The CDR3 DNA is TGCAGTGCCACGGGACTAGATGATACCGGGGAGCTGTTTTTT. It codes for CSATGLDDTGELFF. The chain recombines TRBV20-1 with TRBJ2-2; 8 bases match TRBD2. The CDR3 is 14 amino acids. With V trimmed by 6 bases and J by 5 bases, 8 bases remained unmatched. CDR1 is DFQATT, CDR2 SNEGSKA, per germline (reference sequence).

This chain connects TRBV20-1 to TRBJ1-2; D is uncertain. In germline, CDR1 is DFQATT, CDR2 SNEGSKA (reference sequence). The CDR3 extends over 9 amino acids. The ends were cut back, 1 base at V and 9 bases at J, with 3 bases in the middle. The CDR3 nucleotides read TGCAGTGCTAGAGGGCGCTACACCTTC. It codes for CSARGRYTF.

The chain has TRBV19 and TRBJ2-7, with D tentatively TRBD2 (5 bases). Germline CDR1 is LNHDA and CDR2 is SQIVND (reference sequence). The CDR3 runs 14 residues. With 1 base removed from V and 6 bases from J, the gap between germline ends came to 13 bases. CDR3: CASSIGERDGEQYF. The CDR3 DNA reads as TGTGCCAGTAGTATAGGGGAGCGTGACGGCGAGCAGTACTTC. The full variable domain, its missing parts supplied by reference TRBV19 and TRBJ2-7, is DGGITQSPKYLFRKEGQNVTLSCEQNLNHDAMYWYRQDPGQGLRLIYYSQIVNDFQKGDIAEGYSVSREKKESFPLTVTSAQKNPTAFYLCASSIGERDGEQYFGPGTRLTVT.

This chain uses TRBV9 with TRBJ1-2; 7 nucleotides line up with TRBD1. V was pared by 4 bases and J by 6 bases, with 12 bases of the junction left unmatched. This CDR3 has 15 amino acids. Germline loops: CDR1 SGDLS, CDR2 YYNGEE. This CDR3 reads CASSPNIDRVDGYTF. The CDR3 nucleotides are TGTGCCAGCAGCCCTAACATAGACAGGGTCGATGGCTACACCTTC.

This chain connects TRBV28 to TRBJ2-3; D remains ambiguous. This CDR3 is 12 amino acids long. Per germline, CDR1 MDHEN and CDR2 SYDVKM. V was pared by 4 bases and J by 4 bases, with 6 bases between. This CDR3 reads CASSSFPDTQYF. CDR3 nucleotide sequence: TGTGCCAGCAGTTCGTTTCCAGATACGCAGTATTTT. Complete variable domain (other parts from reference TRBV28 and TRBJ2-3): DVKVTQSSRYLVKRTGEKVFLECVQDMDHENMFWYRQDPGLGLRLIYFSYDVKMKEKGDIPEGYSVSREKKERFSLILESASTNQTSMYLCASSSFPDTQYFGPGTRLTVL.

V gene TRBV20-1 combines with J gene TRBJ2-2, with TRBD1 matching over 7 bases. Germline-derived CDR1 and CDR2 are DFQATT and SNEGSKA (reference sequence). V gave up 4 bases and J gave up 0 bases; unmatched junction bases: 2. The CDR3 covers 14 residues. CDR3 DNA: TGCAGTGCTACCACAGGGGCGAACACCGGGGAGCTGTTTTTT. Its protein is CSATTGANTGELFF.

The rearrangement uses TRBV3-1 and TRBJ1-1; D is undetermined. The CDR3 contains 13 residues. CDR1 and CDR2 from the germline V gene are LGHDT and YNNKEL (reference sequence). The germline V and J ends were trimmed by 2 bases and 2 bases, with 6 bases remaining between them. The CDR3 region is CASSQTANTEAFF. The CDR3 DNA reads as TGTGCCAGCAGCCAAACAGCTAACACTGAAGCTTTCTTT.

The chain combines TRBV29-1 with TRBJ1-1; D not resolved. The CDR3 contains 11 residues. Germline V gene lookup returns CDR1 SQVTM and CDR2 ANQGSEA. Trimming left V 4 bases short and J 3 bases short, with 6 bases between. This CDR3 is CSVGSDTEAFF. The CDR3 DNA reads TGCAGCGTTGGGTCGGACACTGAAGCTTTCTTT.

V is TRBV2 and J is TRBJ1-2; 7 bases agree with TRBD1. The V segment lost 6 bases and the J segment 4 bases; nucleotides outside the gene matches: 2. CDR1 is SNHLY and CDR2 is FYNNEI in the germline V gene. There are 12 residues in the CDR3. CDR3 amino acids: CASRRDSYGYTF. DNA for the CDR3: TGTGCCAGCAGAAGGGACAGCTATGGCTACACCTTC.

V and J are TRBV12-3 or TRBV12-4 and TRBJ2-6; possibly TRBD1 for D (5 bases). The length of the CDR3 is 16 residues. Trimming took off 5 bases at V and 4 bases at J, with 15 bases between the two ends. Written as DNA, the CDR3 is TGTGCCAGCAGTCCCCCTTGGGGCGGCGGGGCCAACGTCCTGACTTTC. It is translated as CASSPPWGGGANVLTF.

V and J are TRBV12-3 or TRBV12-4 and TRBJ2-3; a weak D match, TRBD2 (5 bases). Trimming left V 8 bases short and J 5 bases short, with 20 bases between. This CDR3 contains 15 residues. The CDR3 nucleotides are TGTGCCAGCGGCTATTGGGTGGGAGTGAGAGATACGCAGTATTTT. This encodes CASGYWVGVRDTQYF.

The chain uses TRBV18 and TRBJ1-5; maybe TRBD1 (6 bases). This CDR3 region has 14 residues. Germline CDR1 reads KGHSH; CDR2 reads LQKENI. Trimming pared 3 bases from V and 6 bases from J, leaving 12 bases between. CDR3 in DNA: TGTGCCAGCTCACCCTCCGGGACAAGTCAGCCCCAGCATTTT. Residues: CASSPSGTSQPQHF.

V is TRBV4-3 and J is TRBJ1-4; no clear D. This CDR3 region has 15 residues. The germline V and J ends were trimmed by 1 base and 4 bases, with 10 bases remaining between them. Germline V gene data show CDR1 as LGHNA and CDR2 as YSLEER. The CDR3 nucleotides are TGCGCCAGCAGCCAAGTATTCCAGTATAATGAAAAACTGTTTTTT. Its protein product is CASSQVFQYNEKLFF.

Details on this clonotype: An end of the junction does not agree with germline; a read error may underlie this. This chain links TRBV5-1 with TRBJ2-3; TRBD2 matches 9 bases. The CDR3 sequence is 14 residues long. Per the germline V gene, CDR1 is SGHRS and CDR2 is YFSETQ. The CDR3 DNA follows: TGCGCCAGCAGCTGGGGGACTAGCAAAGATACGCAGTATTTT. Translating it yields CASSWGTSKDTQYF.

The chain is built from TRBV5-1 and TRBJ2-5; TRBD2 matches 14 bases. The V segment lost 3 bases and the J segment 5 bases; nucleotides outside the gene matches: 3. Germline CDR1 and CDR2: SGHRS and YFSETQ. This CDR3 is built from 15 residues. In nucleotides, the CDR3 is TGCGCCAGCAGCTCCTGGACTAGCGGGAGGGAGACCCAGTACTTC. This encodes CASSSWTSGRETQYF.